The entry below gives a single TCR beta chain sequence along with its context. The target antigen is unknown. This specimen comes from a study of cytomegalovirus exposure and HLA in healthy donors. Study-wide results and caveats: No immune exposure information besides CMV serostatus was available.

Germline V gene lookup returns CDR1 SGDLS and CDR2 YYNGEE. V lost 3 bases and J 4 bases, leaving 17 bases between the germline ends. The CDR3 covers 15 residues. The PCR made use of 60 Vbeta and 13 Jbeta primers. Only in-frame clones appear in the TCRdb table, and some are missing; sequencing was by immunoSEQ multiplex PCR. The sample lists roughly 130,000 clones, 80% to 85% seen once, with approximately 1% in the top ten. Sequencing was done on a sample of PBMCs. The receptor's source is a human donor in good health. This chain connects TRBV9 to TRBJ2-7; D may be TRBD2 (5 bases). The CDR3 is CASSGGARADYEQYF. The CDR3 DNA follows: TGTGCCAGCAGCGGGGGAGCGAGGGCTGATTACGAGCAGTACTTC.